This entry lists 30 T cell receptor beta chains sequenced from one sample in a study of CD8 T cells in Susac syndrome. RNA amounts of about 0.5 to 1 ug underwent reverse transcription with random hexamers. TCRdb independently ran MiXCR on the immunoSEQ multiplex PCR reads; one entry per CDR3 protein. The sample lists some 200,000 distinct CDR3 sequences; approximately 96% were seen once. The sequenced sample consisted of CD4+ T cells from PBMCs. These receptors originate from a human donor with Susac syndrome.

The chain couples TRBV5-4 to TRBJ1-6; possible D gene TRBD1, 6 bases. The V end lost 10 bases, the J end lost 5 bases, and 19 bases lay between the germline ends. Germline V gene data show CDR1 as SGHNT and CDR2 as YYREEE (reference sequence). The CDR3 has 15 residues. In nucleotides, the CDR3 is TGTGCCGTTCAAACCGGGACAACAGATAATTCACCCCTCCACTTT. Amino acids: CAVQTGTTDNSPLHF.

V gene TRBV5-8 combines with J gene TRBJ2-1; 10 bases match TRBD2. CDR3 length equals 14 residues. Germline-derived CDR1 and CDR2 are SGHTS and YDEGEE. The V gene end was trimmed by 3 bases and the J gene end by 9 bases; junction bases not matched to a gene: 6. The DNA of the CDR3 is TGTGCCAGCAGCTCCGGACTAGCGGTGGGTGAGCAGTTCTTC. This encodes CASSSGLAVGEQFF.

The chain is built from TRBV28 and TRBJ1-5; perhaps TRBD1 as D (6 bases). V was trimmed by 3 bases and J by 2 bases, leaving 20 bases between them. The CDR3 length is 18 residues. In germline, CDR1 is MDHEN, CDR2 SYDVKM. As DNA, the CDR3 is TGTGCCAGCAGTTTCTATATGACCAGGGGAGGAGGCAATCAGCCCCAGCATTTT. This gives the protein CASSFYMTRGGGNQPQHF.

The rearrangement joins TRBV3-1 to TRBJ2-3, with D tentatively TRBD1 (5 bases). Trimming left V 8 bases short and J 6 bases short, with 21 bases between. The CDR3 is 15 residues long. Germline CDR1 reads LGHDT; CDR2 reads YNNKEL (reference sequence). In DNA, the CDR3 is TGTGCCAGCTCGCCAGGGTGGGGTGGCAGTGATACGCAGTATTTT. Amino acids: CASSPGWGGSDTQYF.

This sequence joins TRBV29-1 and TRBJ1-2; no definite D call. The CDR3 consists of 12 residues. Germline values: CDR1 SQVTM, CDR2 ANQGSEA. Trimming removed 1 base at V and 4 bases at J, with 7 bases between. The CDR3 loop reads CSVEGQSYGYTF. The CDR3 region has the DNA TGCAGCGTTGAAGGGCAGAGCTATGGCTACACCTTC.

V gene TRBV7-2 combines with J gene TRBJ1-1; no reliable D call. The CDR3 spans 14 residues. V was shortened by 2 bases and J by 0 bases, with 7 bases between the two germline ends. Germline V lookup: CDR1 SGHTA, CDR2 FQGNSA. CDR3 residues: CASSLRRVNTEAFF. Written as DNA, the CDR3 is TGTGCCAGCAGCTTAAGGAGGGTGAACACTGAAGCTTTCTTT.

The genes are TRBV9 and TRBJ2-1, with D possibly TRBD2 on 7 matching bases. CDR3 length: 14 amino acids. CDR1 is SGDLS, CDR2 YYNGEE, per germline. The V end lost 4 bases, the J end lost 7 bases, and 15 bases lay between the germline ends. CDR3 nucleotide sequence: TGTGCCAGCAGCACGTGGGGGGGCGGGAATGAGCAGTTCTTC. Protein product: CASSTWGGGNEQFF.

The V call is TRBV5-4, the J call TRBJ2-5, with no clear D. CDR1 SGHNT and CDR2 YYREEE come from the germline V gene (reference sequence). The CDR3 spans 14 residues. V lost 0 bases, J lost 5 bases, and 11 bases lay in between. The CDR3 nucleotides are TGTGCCAGCAGCTTGGCTAGGGCGCAGGAGACCCAGTACTTC. Its translation: CASSLARAQETQYF.

CDR3 sequence (DNA): TGTGCCAGTAGTCTGGACAGAGCACAAAACATTCAGTACTTC. Protein product: CASSLDRAQNIQYF. The chain joins TRBV19 to TRBJ2-4; D is perhaps TRBD1 (6 bases). The V end lost 5 bases, the J end lost 5 bases, and 13 bases lay between the germline ends. CDR1 and CDR2 from the germline V gene are LNHDA and SQIVND (reference sequence). The CDR3 covers 14 residues. Together with reference TRBV19 and TRBJ2-4, the CDR3 gives the full variable domain: DGGITQSPKYLFRKEGQNVTLSCEQNLNHDAMYWYRQDPGQGLRLIYYSQIVNDFQKGDIAEGYSVSREKKESFPLTVTSAQKNPTAFYLCASSLDRAQNIQYFGAGTRLSVL.

The sample holds one count of this clonotype. The CDR3 DNA follows: TGTGCCAGCAGTGAACGTGGCACCTACGAGCAGTACTTC. It specifies CASSERGTYEQYF. The chain uses TRBV2 and TRBJ2-7; D gene unclear. V was trimmed by 2 bases and J by 2 bases, leaving 7 bases between them. The germline V gene encodes CDR1 SNHLY and CDR2 FYNNEI. The CDR3 spans 13 residues.

This chain connects TRBV29-1 to TRBJ1-1; D is perhaps TRBD1 (5 bases). Trimming pared 5 bases from V and 4 bases from J, leaving 23 bases between. Germline V CDR1 and CDR2: SQVTM, ANQGSEA. CDR3 size: 16 residues. Here the CDR3 DNA reads TGCAGCGTTCTAACCCGGTTAACAGGCCTGGTCACTGAAGCTTTCTTT. The encoded protein is CSVLTRLTGLVTEAFF.

The chain recombines TRBV12-3 or TRBV12-4 with TRBJ2-3, with a weak D call TRBD2 (5 bases). Trimming took 6 bases from V and 6 from J, leaving 16 bases between them. This CDR3 contains 14 residues. The DNA for the CDR3 is TGTGCCAGCAGCCTCGGTCGCGGGTTGGATACGCAGTATTTT. Translating it yields CASSLGRGLDTQYF.

The rearrangement uses TRBV2 and TRBJ1-2; D is uncertain. The germline V and J ends were trimmed by 1 base and 4 bases, with 10 bases remaining between them. Germline V gene sequence: CDR1 SNHLY, CDR2 FYNNEI. There are 14 residues in the CDR3. The CDR3 is CASSEEAALYGYTF. Here the CDR3 DNA reads TGTGCCAGCAGTGAAGAGGCGGCCCTCTATGGCTACACCTTC.

The V and J genes are TRBV5-1 and TRBJ2-5; possible D gene TRBD1, 6 bases. The V gene lost 0 bases and the J gene lost 0 bases, with 9 bases spanning the gap. The CDR3 is 15 residues long. Germline CDR1 reads SGHRS; CDR2 reads YFSETQ. CDR3 in DNA: TGCGCCAGCAGCTTGGGATGGGACAACCAAGAGACCCAGTACTTC. This codes for CASSLGWDNQETQYF.

V and J are TRBV6-2 or TRBV6-3 and TRBJ1-5; 7 nucleotides align to TRBD1. The germline V gene encodes CDR1 MNHEY and CDR2 SVGEGT. The V gene end was trimmed by 7 bases and the J gene end by 1 base; junction bases not matched to a gene: 7. The CDR3 consists of 15 residues. In nucleotides, the CDR3 is TGTGCCAGCACCAGAGACAGGGCCAGCAATCAGCCCCAGCATTTT. Protein sequence: CASTRDRASNQPQHF.

V is TRBV20-1 and J is TRBJ2-1; D unclear. V was cut by 0 bases and J by 10 bases, with 16 bases left in between. Looked up from germline, CDR1 is DFQATT and CDR2 is SNEGSKA (reference sequence). The length of the CDR3 is 14 residues. The CDR3 bases are TGCAGTGCTAGAGATCGAGGTCGTTTCGAGGAGCAGTTCTTC. Encoded protein: CSARDRGRFEEQFF.

The V and J genes are TRBV29-1 and TRBJ1-1; 11 bases align to TRBD1. The germline CDR1 and CDR2 sequences are SQVTM and ANQGSEA. The CDR3 loop spans 16 amino acids. V was pared by 4 bases and J by 0 bases, with 7 bases of the junction left unmatched. CDR3 sequence: CSVVRTGGAMNTEAFF. CDR3 DNA sequence: TGCAGCGTTGTCAGGACAGGGGGCGCGATGAACACTGAAGCTTTCTTT.

This chain uses TRBV2 with TRBJ2-7; D is unresolved. The CDR3 runs to 12 residues. CDR1 is SNHLY and CDR2 is FYNNEI in the germline V gene. Trimming shortened V by 6 bases and J by 3 bases, and 9 bases separated the two germline ends. In DNA, the CDR3 is TGTGCCAGCAGAGATGACAACTACGAGCAGTACTTC. Its translation: CASRDDNYEQYF.

J is TRBJ2-3 and V is TRBV4-3; D gene unclear. In germline, CDR1 is LGHNA, CDR2 YSLEER. This CDR3 is 16 amino acids long. The V gene lost 0 bases and the J gene lost 0 bases, with 10 bases spanning the gap. The CDR3 DNA reads as TGCGCCAGCAGCCAAGATACCGGGCCTAGCACAGATACGCAGTATTTT. The encoded protein is CASSQDTGPSTDTQYF.

The V and J genes are TRBV7-9 and TRBJ2-7; TRBD1 agrees at 10 bases. The germline V gene has CDR1 SEHNR and CDR2 FQNEAQ (reference sequence). The ends lost 1 base at V and 2 bases at J; junction bases unmatched: 8. The CDR3 spans 17 residues. The DNA of the CDR3 is TGTGCCAGCAGCTTAGGGTTGGGGGACAGGGGCCCCTACGAGCAGTACTTC. Its translation: CASSLGLGDRGPYEQYF.

The rearrangement joins TRBV11-2 to TRBJ1-1; D gene unclear. V shed 0 bases and J shed 5 bases, with 16 bases lying between them. Germline V lookup: CDR1 SGHAT, CDR2 FQNNGV. This CDR3 contains 16 residues. The CDR3 sequence: CASSLDLRDPWTEAFF. The DNA of the CDR3 is TGTGCCAGCAGCTTAGATCTAAGGGATCCGTGGACTGAAGCTTTCTTT.

The chain couples TRBV6-6 to TRBJ2-5, with D unclear. CDR3 size: 13 residues. Germline assignment: CDR1 MNHNY and CDR2 SVGAGI (reference sequence). Trimming stripped 9 bases from V and 0 bases from J, with 11 bases between. CDR3 loop: CASSPGYQETQYF. The CDR3, as DNA: TGTGCCAGTTCCCCGGGCTACCAAGAGACCCAGTACTTC.

The chain recombines TRBV7-3 with TRBJ2-1; TRBD1 is a possible D gene (5 bases). V lost 5 bases and J lost 4, with 9 bases in between. The CDR3 is 13 residues long. Germline V gene data show CDR1 as SGHTA and CDR2 as FQGTGA. The chain's CDR3 is CASSAYRYNEQFF. In DNA, the CDR3 is TGTGCCAGCAGCGCATACAGGTACAATGAGCAGTTCTTC.

The chain employs TRBV6-5 and TRBJ2-7; D perhaps matches TRBD2 (6 bases). The CDR3 totals 18 residues. The V gene lost 3 bases and the J gene lost 3 bases, with 24 bases spanning the gap. Germline loops: CDR1 MNHEY, CDR2 SVGAGI. The CDR3 nucleotides are TGTGCCAGCAGTTATATCTCGCGGGACGGGCCTACTATCTACGAGCAGTACTTC. It encodes CASSYISRDGPTIYEQYF.

This chain uses TRBV30 with TRBJ1-2, with 12 bases that match TRBD1. The junction had 3 bases not matched to a gene; V was cut back by 3 bases and J by 7 bases. The CDR3 covers 13 residues. Looked up from germline, CDR1 is GTSNPN and CDR2 is SVGIG (reference sequence). The CDR3 nucleotides are TGTGCCTGGAGCCCGGGACAGGGGGCTGGCTACACCTTC. Translating gives CAWSPGQGAGYTF.

This clonotype was observed a handful of times. The gene calls are TRBV7-8 and TRBJ1-2; weak D call: TRBD1 (6 bases). Germline loops: CDR1 SGHVS, CDR2 FQNEAQ. The CDR3 totals 13 residues. The V gene lost 0 bases and the J gene lost 8 bases, with 10 bases spanning the gap. The CDR3: CASSLAGGGGYTF. The CDR3 DNA reads TGTGCCAGCAGCTTAGCAGGGGGGGGAGGCTACACCTTC. Supplemented by reference TRBV7-8 and TRBJ1-2, the full variable domain reads GAGVSQSPRYKVAKRGQDVALRCDPISGHVSLFWYQQALGQGPEFLTYFQNEAQLDKSGLPSDRFFAERPEGSVSTLKIQRTQQEDSAVYLCASSLAGGGGYTFGSGTRLTVV.

This chain uses TRBV20-1 with TRBJ2-3; 13 bases fit TRBD2. Germline CDR1 reads DFQATT; CDR2 reads SNEGSKA (reference sequence). The V segment lost 3 bases and the J segment 6 bases; nucleotides outside the gene matches: 9. The CDR3 totals 16 residues. CDR3 loop: CSASETSGGHRDTQYF. In DNA, the CDR3 is TGCAGTGCTAGCGAGACTAGCGGGGGGCATAGGGATACGCAGTATTTT.

The V and J genes are TRBV6-6 and TRBJ2-5; 9 bases align to TRBD2. Per germline, CDR1 MNHNY and CDR2 SVGAGI (reference sequence). The CDR3 contains 14 residues. V lost 6 bases to trimming and J lost 0 bases; unmatched junction nucleotides: 2. The CDR3 DNA sequence: TGTGCCAGCAGGGTAGCGGGGGACCAAGAGACCCAGTACTTC. Its translation: CASRVAGDQETQYF.

J is TRBJ1-2 and V is TRBV7-9, with D uncertain. The CDR3 contains 14 residues. Germline V gene sequence: CDR1 SEHNR, CDR2 FQNEAQ (reference sequence). Deletions cut 5 bases from V and 8 bases from J, with 18 bases between. The CDR3 DNA reads TGTGCCAGCAGCCATACCTCGGACGGACGGGGCTACACCTTC. Translation: CASSHTSDGRGYTF. Complete variable domain (other parts from reference TRBV7-9 and TRBJ1-2): DTGVSQNPRHKITKRGQNVTFRCDPISEHNRLYWYRQTLGQGPEFLTYFQNEAQLEKSRLLSDRFSAERPKGSFSTLEIQRTEQGDSAMYLCASSHTSDGRGYTFGSGTRLTVV.

The rearrangement uses TRBV29-1 and TRBJ2-1, with TRBD2 as a possible D gene (5 bases). The CDR3 is 12 amino acids. The V end lost 5 bases, the J end lost 0 bases, and 5 bases lay between the germline ends. Looked up from germline, CDR1 is SQVTM and CDR2 is ANQGSEA. CDR3 coding DNA: TGCAGCGTTACTAGCTCCTACAATGAGCAGTTCTTC. It specifies CSVTSSYNEQFF.